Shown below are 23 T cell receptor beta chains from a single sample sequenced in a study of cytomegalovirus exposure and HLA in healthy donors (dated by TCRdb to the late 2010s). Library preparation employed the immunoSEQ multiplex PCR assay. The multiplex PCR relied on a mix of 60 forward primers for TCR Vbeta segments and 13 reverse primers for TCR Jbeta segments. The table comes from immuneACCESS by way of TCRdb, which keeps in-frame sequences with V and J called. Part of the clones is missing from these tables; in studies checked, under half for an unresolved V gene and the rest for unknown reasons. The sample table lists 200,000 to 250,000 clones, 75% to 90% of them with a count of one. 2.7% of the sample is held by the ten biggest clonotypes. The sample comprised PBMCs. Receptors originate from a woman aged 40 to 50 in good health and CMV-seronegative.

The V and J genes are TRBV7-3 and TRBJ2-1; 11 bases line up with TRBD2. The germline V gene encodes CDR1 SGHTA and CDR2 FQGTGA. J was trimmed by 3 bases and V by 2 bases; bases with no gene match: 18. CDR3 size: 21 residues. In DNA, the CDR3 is TGTGCCAGCAGCTTACCCTCAATACTAGCGGGAGCGGCTATTGGCTACAATGAGCAGTTCTTC. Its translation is CASSLPSILAGAAIGYNEQFF. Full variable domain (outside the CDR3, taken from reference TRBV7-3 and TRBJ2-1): GAGVSQTPSNKVTEKGKYVELRCDPISGHTALYWYRQSLGQGPEFLIYFQGTGAADDSGLPNDRFFAVRPEGSVSTLKIQRTERGDSAVYLCASSLPSILAGAAIGYNEQFFGPGTRLTVL.

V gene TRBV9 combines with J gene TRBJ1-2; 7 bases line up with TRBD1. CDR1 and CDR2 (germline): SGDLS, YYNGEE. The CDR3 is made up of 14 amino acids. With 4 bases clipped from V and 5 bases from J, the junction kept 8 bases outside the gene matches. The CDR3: CASSPGQDLYGYTF. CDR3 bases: TGTGCCAGCAGCCCCGGACAGGACTTATATGGCTACACCTTC.

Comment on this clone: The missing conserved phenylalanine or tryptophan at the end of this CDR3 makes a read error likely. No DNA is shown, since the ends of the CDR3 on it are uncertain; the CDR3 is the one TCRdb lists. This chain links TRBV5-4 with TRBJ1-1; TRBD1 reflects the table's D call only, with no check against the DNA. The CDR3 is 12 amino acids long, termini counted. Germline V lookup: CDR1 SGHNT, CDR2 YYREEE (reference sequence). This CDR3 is CASSFQDRPLII.

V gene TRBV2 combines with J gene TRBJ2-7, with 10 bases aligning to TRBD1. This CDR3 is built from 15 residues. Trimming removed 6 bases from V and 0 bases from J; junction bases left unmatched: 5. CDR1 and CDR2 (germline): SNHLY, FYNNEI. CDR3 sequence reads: CASRSRQGASYEQYF. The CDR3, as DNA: TGTGCCAGCAGATCGAGACAGGGGGCCTCCTACGAGCAGTACTTC.

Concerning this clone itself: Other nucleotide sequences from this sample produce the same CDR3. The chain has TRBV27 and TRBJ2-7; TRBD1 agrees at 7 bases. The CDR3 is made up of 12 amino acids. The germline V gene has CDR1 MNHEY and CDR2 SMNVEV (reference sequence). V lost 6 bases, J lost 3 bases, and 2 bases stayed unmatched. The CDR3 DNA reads TGTGCCAGCAGCAGACAGGGCTACGAGCAGTACTTC. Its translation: CASSRQGYEQYF.

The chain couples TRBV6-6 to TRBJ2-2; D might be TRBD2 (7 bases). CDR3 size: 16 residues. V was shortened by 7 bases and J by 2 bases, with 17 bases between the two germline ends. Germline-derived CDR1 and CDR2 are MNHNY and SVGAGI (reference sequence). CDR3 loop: CASTLQGLLNTGELFF. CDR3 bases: TGTGCCAGCACTCTACAGGGACTACTAAACACCGGGGAGCTGTTTTTT.

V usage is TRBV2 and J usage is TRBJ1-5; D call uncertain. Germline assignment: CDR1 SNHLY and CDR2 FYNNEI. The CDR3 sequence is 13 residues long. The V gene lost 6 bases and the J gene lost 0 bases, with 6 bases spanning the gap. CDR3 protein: CASRANSNQPQHF. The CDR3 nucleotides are TGTGCCAGCAGAGCAAATAGCAATCAGCCCCAGCATTTT.

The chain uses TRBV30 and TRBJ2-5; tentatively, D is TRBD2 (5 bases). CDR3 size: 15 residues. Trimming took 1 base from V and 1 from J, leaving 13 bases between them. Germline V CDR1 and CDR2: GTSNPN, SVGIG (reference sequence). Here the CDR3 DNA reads TGTGCCTGGAGTGCTCTCACCGGGATCCAAGAGACCCAGTACTTC. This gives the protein CAWSALTGIQETQYF.

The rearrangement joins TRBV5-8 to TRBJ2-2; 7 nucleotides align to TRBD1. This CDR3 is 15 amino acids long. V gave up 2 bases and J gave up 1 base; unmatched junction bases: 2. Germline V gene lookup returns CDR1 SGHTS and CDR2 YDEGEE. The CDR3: CASSFGTVNTGELFF. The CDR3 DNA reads TGTGCCAGCAGCTTTGGGACAGTGAACACCGGGGAGCTGTTTTTT.

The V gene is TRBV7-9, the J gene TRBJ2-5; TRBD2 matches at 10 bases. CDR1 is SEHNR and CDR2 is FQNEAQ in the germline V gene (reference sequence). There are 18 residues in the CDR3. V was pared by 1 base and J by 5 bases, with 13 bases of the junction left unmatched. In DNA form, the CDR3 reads TGTGCCAGCAGCTTAGACCGTTTTAGCGGGGGGAGGTTTGAGACCCAGTACTTC. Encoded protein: CASSLDRFSGGRFETQYF.

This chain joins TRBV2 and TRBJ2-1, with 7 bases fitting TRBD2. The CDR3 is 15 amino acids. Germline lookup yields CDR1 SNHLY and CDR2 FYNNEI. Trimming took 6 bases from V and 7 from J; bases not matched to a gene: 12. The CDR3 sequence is CASRAGLGPGNEQFF. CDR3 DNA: TGTGCCAGCAGAGCGGGACTGGGGCCAGGGAATGAGCAGTTCTTC.

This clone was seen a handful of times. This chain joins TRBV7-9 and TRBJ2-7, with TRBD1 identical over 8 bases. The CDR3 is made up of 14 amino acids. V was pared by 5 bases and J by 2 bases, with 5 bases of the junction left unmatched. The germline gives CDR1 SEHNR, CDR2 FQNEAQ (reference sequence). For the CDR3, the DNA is TGTGCCAGCAGCGGAGACAGGGGTACCTACGAGCAGTACTTC. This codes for CASSGDRGTYEQYF.

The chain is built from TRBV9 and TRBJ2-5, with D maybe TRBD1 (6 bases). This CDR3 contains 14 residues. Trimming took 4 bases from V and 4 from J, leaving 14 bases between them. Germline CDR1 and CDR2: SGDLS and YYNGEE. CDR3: CASSKPGAAETQYF. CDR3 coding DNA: TGTGCCAGCAGCAAACCAGGGGCGGCAGAGACCCAGTACTTC. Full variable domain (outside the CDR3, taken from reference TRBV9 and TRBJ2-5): DSGVTQTPKHLITATGQRVTLRCSPRSGDLSVYWYQQSLDQGLQFLIQYYNGEERAKGNILERFSAQQFPDLHSELNLSSLELGDSALYFCASSKPGAAETQYFGPGTRLLVL.

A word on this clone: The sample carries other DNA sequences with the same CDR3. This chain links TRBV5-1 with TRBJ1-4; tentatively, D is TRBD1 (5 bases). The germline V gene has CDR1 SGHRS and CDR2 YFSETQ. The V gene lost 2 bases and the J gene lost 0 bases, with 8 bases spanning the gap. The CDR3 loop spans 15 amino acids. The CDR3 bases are TGCGCCAGCAGCTTCGGGGGAGCAACTAATGAAAAACTGTTTTTT. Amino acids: CASSFGGATNEKLFF.

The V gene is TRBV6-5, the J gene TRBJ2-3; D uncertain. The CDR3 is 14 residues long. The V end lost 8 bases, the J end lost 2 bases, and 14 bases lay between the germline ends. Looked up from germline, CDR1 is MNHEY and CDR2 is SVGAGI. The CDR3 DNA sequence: TGTGCCAGCGCCCGACGACTCTTCACAGATACGCAGTATTTT. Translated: CASARRLFTDTQYF.

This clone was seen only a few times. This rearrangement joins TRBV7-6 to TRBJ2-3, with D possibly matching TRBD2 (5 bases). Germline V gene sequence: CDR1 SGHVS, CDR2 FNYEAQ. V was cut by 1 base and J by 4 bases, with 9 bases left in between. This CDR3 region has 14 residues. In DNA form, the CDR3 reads TGTGCCAGCAGCTTAGGGCGGGTCGCAGATACGCAGTATTTT. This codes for CASSLGRVADTQYF.

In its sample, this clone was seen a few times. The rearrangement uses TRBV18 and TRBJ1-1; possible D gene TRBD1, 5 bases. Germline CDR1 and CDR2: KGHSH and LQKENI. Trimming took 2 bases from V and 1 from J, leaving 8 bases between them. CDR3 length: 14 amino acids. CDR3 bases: TGTGCCAGCTCACCAGACAGTTGGAACACTGAAGCTTTCTTT. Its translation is CASSPDSWNTEAFF.

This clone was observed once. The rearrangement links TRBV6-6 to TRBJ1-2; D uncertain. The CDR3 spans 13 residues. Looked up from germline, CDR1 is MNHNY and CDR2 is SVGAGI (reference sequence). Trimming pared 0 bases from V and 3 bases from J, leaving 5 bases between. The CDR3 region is CASSYSSDYGYTF. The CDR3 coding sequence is TGTGCCAGCAGTTACTCGAGCGACTATGGCTACACCTTC.

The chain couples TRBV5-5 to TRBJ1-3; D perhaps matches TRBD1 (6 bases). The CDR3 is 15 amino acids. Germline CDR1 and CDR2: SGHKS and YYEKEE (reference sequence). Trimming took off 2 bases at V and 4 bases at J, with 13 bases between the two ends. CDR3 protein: CASSFHTGPGNTIYF. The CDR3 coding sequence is TGTGCCAGCAGCTTCCACACAGGGCCCGGAAACACCATATATTTT. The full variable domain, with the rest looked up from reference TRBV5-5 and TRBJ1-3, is DAGVTQSPTHLIKTRGQQVTLRCSPISGHKSVSWYQQVLGQGPQFIFQYYEKEERGRGNFPDRFSARQFPNYSSELNVNALLLGDSALYLCASSFHTGPGNTIYFGEGSWLTVV.

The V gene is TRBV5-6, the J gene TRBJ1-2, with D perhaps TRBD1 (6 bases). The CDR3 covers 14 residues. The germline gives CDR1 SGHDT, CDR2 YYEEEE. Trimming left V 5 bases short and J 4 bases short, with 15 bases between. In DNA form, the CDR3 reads TGTGCCAGCAGGCAGCGGGGGGCAGGCTATGGCTACACCTTC. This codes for CASRQRGAGYGYTF.

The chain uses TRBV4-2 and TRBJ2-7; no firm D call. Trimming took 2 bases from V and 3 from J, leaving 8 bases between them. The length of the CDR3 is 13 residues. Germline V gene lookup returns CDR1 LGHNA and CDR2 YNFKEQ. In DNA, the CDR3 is TGTGCCAGCAGCCAACAAGAGTTCTACGAGCAGTACTTC. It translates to CASSQQEFYEQYF.

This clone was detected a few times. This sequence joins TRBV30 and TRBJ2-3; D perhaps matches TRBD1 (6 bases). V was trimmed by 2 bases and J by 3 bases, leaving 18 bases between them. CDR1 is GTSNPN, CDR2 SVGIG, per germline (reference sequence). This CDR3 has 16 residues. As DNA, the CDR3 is TGTGCCTGGAGTAATGAGGGTGGCAGGGGAACAGATACGCAGTATTTT. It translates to CAWSNEGGRGTDTQYF.

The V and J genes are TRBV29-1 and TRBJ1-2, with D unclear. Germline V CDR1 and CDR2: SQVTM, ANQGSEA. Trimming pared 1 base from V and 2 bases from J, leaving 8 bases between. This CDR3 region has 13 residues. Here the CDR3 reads CSVEATENYGYTF. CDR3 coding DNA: TGCAGCGTTGAAGCAACAGAAAACTATGGCTACACCTTC.